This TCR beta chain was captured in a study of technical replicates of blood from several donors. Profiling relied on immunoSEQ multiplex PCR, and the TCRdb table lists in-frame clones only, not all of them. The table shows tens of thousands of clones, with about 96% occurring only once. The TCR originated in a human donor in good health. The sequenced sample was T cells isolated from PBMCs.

CDR3 sequence reads: CASALTSGSYEQYF. The CDR3 DNA sequence: TGTGCCAGCGCTCTTACTAGCGGTTCCTACGAGCAGTACTTC. This chain connects TRBV28 to TRBJ2-7; 8 positions match TRBD2. The CDR3 totals 14 residues. Germline V lookup: CDR1 MDHEN, CDR2 SYDVKM. V shed 8 bases and J 1 base; nucleotides not matched to a gene: 7.